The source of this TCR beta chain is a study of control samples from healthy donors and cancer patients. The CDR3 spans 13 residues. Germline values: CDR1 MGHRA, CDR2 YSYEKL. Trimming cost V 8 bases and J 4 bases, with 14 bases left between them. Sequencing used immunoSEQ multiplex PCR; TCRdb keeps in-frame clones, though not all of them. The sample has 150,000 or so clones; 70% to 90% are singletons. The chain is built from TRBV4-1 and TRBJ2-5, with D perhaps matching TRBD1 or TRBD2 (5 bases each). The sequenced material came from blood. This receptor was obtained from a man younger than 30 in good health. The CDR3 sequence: CASSPGLRETQYF. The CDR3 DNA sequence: TGCGCCAGCTCGCCGGGGCTTCGAGAGACCCAGTACTTC.